The 3 T cell receptor beta chains given below trace back to one sample, sequenced in a study of cytomegalovirus exposure and HLA in healthy donors. A multiplex PCR was run with 60 Vbeta primers and 13 Jbeta primers. Produced via immunoSEQ multiplex PCR; TCRdb's table is partial and in-frame only. This table has about 59,000 clones, roughly 75% appearing once. Sequencing was carried out using PBMCs. The receptors here all came from a man between 25 and 39 years old in good health and CMV-seropositive.

V is TRBV6-5 and J is TRBJ2-7; TRBD2 might be the D (6 bases). The CDR3 loop spans 13 amino acids. The germline V and J ends were trimmed by 7 bases and 2 bases, with 12 bases remaining between them. Germline V CDR1 and CDR2: MNHEY, SVGAGI. Here the CDR3 DNA reads TGTGCCAGCATCCTGGAGGGGCCCTACGAGCAGTACTTC. This gives the protein CASILEGPYEQYF.

V usage is TRBV6-6 and J usage is TRBJ2-5; 10 bases are shared with TRBD1. CDR1 MNHNY and CDR2 SVGAGI come from the germline V gene (reference sequence). Trimming at V came to 0 bases and at J to 5 bases, leaving 0 bases not matched to a gene. This CDR3 comprises 14 residues. The CDR3 is CASSYSDRGETQYF. The CDR3 DNA follows: TGTGCCAGCAGTTACTCGGACAGGGGGGAGACCCAGTACTTC.

This clone was picked up a small number of times. At one boundary the junction diverges from the germline segment, which might be a read error. This rearrangement joins TRBV7-7 to TRBJ1-3; no definite D call. This CDR3 has 14 residues. Germline-derived CDR1 and CDR2 are SSHAT and FNYEAQ (reference sequence). The CDR3 is CASSFDIGENTIYF. CDR3 in DNA: TGTGCTAGCAGCTTTGACATCGGGGAGAACACCATATATTTT.